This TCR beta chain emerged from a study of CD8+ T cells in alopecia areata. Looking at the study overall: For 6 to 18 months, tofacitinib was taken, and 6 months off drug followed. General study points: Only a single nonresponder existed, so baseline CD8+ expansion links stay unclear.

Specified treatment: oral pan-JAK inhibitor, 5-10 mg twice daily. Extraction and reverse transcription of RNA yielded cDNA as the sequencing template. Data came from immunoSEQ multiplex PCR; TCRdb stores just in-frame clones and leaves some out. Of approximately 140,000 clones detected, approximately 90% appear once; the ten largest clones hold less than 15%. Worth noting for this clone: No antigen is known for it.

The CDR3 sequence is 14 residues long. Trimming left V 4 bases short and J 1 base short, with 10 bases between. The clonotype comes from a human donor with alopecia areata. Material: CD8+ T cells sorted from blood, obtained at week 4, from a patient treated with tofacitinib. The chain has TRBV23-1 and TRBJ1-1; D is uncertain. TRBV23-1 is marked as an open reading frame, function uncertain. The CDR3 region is CASSPPGSNTEAFF. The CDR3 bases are TGCGCCAGCAGTCCCCCCGGATCGAACACTGAAGCTTTCTTT.